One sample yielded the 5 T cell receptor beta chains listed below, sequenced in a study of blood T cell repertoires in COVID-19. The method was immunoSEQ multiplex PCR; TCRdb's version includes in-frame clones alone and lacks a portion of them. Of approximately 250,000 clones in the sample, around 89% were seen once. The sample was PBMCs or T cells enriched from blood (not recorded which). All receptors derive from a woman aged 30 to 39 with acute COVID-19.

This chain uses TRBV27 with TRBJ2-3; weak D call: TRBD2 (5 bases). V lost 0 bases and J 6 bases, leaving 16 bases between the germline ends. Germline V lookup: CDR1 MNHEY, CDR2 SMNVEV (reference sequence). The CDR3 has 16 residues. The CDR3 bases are TGTGCCAGCAGTTTATCGGTGAGGCCCGGGGAGGATACGCAGTATTTT. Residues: CASSLSVRPGEDTQYF.

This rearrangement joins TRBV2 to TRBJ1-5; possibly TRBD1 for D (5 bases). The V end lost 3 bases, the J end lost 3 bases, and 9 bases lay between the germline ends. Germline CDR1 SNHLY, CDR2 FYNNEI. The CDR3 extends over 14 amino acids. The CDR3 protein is CASSEGGVNQPQHF. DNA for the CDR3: TGTGCCAGCAGTGAGGGGGGAGTCAATCAGCCCCAGCATTTT. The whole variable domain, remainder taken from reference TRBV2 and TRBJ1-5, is EPEVTQTPSHQVTQMGQEVILRCVPISNHLYFYWYRQILGQKVEFLVSFYNNEISEKSEIFDDQFSVERPDGSNFTLKIRSTKLEDSAMYFCASSEGGVNQPQHFGDGTRLSIL.

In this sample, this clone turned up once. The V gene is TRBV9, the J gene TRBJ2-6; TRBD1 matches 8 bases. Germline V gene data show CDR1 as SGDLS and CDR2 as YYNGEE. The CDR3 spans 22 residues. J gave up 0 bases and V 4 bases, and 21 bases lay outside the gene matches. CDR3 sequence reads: CASSPSTGTGLLPDSGANVLTF. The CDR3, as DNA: TGTGCCAGCAGCCCTTCGACCGGGACAGGCCTTCTTCCTGACTCTGGGGCCAACGTCCTGACTTTC.

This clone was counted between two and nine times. The CDR3 nucleotides read TGTGCCTGGGGTCCTGGGGGACACAACACCGGGGAGCTGTTTTTT. Protein product: CAWGPGGHNTGELFF. This chain joins TRBV30 and TRBJ2-2, with TRBD1 as a possible D gene (6 bases). The CDR3 covers 15 residues. Germline V gives CDR1 GTSNPN, CDR2 SVGIG (reference sequence). Between the trimmed V and J ends, which lost 5 bases and 2 bases, there was a span of 15 bases.

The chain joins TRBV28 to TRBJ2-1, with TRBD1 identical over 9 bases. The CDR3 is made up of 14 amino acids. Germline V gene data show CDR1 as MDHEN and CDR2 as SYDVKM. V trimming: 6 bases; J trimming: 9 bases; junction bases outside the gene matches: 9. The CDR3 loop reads CASSLGTGKVEQFF. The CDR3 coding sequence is TGTGCCAGCAGCCTAGGGACAGGGAAAGTTGAGCAGTTCTTC.